These 3 T cell receptor beta chains were sequenced from one sample in a study of T cell responses to AZD1222 COVID-19 vaccine. Libraries were prepared by immunoSEQ multiplex PCR; TCRdb keeps only in-frame clonotypes and omits some of them. The data show about 160,000 clones, about 89% seen once. The sequencing here drew on peripheral blood, taken on day 0 of AZD1222 vaccination. The source of these receptors is an adult in good health.

The V and J genes are TRBV15 and TRBJ2-5; TRBD2 might be the D (5 bases). The CDR3 has 14 amino acids. CDR1 is LNHNV, CDR2 YYDKDF, per germline (reference sequence). V was cut by 1 base and J by 4 bases, with 10 bases left in between. The CDR3 DNA follows: TGTGCCACCAGCAGAGGGACTGCATCAGAGACCCAGTACTTC. As protein: CATSRGTASETQYF.

This clone is a singleton in its sample. The chain combines TRBV10-3 with TRBJ2-2; D ambiguous. V was clipped by 2 bases and J by 6 bases, with 7 bases between them. CDR1 and CDR2 (germline): ENHRY, SYGVKD. This CDR3 has 13 residues. CDR3 sequence: CAISEVSAGELFF. Written as DNA, the CDR3 is TGTGCCATCAGTGAGGTGAGCGCCGGGGAGCTGTTTTTT.

The rearrangement joins TRBV6-4 to TRBJ2-2, with 7 nucleotides matching TRBD2. Germline V gene lookup returns CDR1 MRHNA and CDR2 SNTAGT. Losses at the gene ends were 7 bases for V and 1 base for J; bases not matched to a gene: 6. The CDR3 runs to 15 residues. The DNA for the CDR3 is TGTGCCAGCACAGAGATAGCGGGGAACACCGGGGAGCTGTTTTTT. Amino acid sequence: CASTEIAGNTGELFF.